Listed below are T cell receptor beta chains from one sample, sequenced in a study of T cells after posttransplantation cyclophosphamide. Assay: immunoSEQ multiplex PCR; the TCRdb copy retains only in-frame clones and omits some. Listed here are around 35,000 clones without any singletons, the top ten holding 5.5% to 8.5%. Specimen: PBMCs. The receptor set was obtained from a woman aged 45 to 65 in good health and a related stem cell transplant donor. CDR3s include the opening cysteine and the closing phenylalanine or tryptophan. Each record gives: clone size, D gene, J gene, V gene, CDR3 protein, CDR3 DNA. A D gene is named only where the DNA matches it firmly. The size of a clone is reported for some rows only, either as once, few or many, or as a class for expanded clones.

many TRBD2 TRBJ2-5 TRBV18 CASSRGEGDQETQYF TGTGCCAGCTCAAGAGGGGAGGGAGACCAAGAGACCCAGTACTTC
many NA TRBJ1-2 TRBV5-5 CASSLEMGLYYGYTF TGTGCCAGCAGCTTGGAGATGGGGCTCTACTATGGCTACACCTTC
many NA TRBJ2-2 TRBV7-2 CASSRQTVYSTGELFF TGTGCCAGCAGTAGACAGACCGTATATAGCACCGGGGAGCTGTTTTTT
many NA TRBJ2-2 TRBV6-2/TRBV6-3 CASSSRLGFGGELFF TGTGCCAGCAGTTCCAGGTTGGGCTTTGGCGGGGAGCTGTTTTTT
few TRBD1 TRBJ1-1 TRBV12-3/TRBV12-4 CASSTLTGANTEAFF TGTGCCAGCAGCACCCTGACAGGGGCGAACACTGAAGCTTTCTTT
many TRBD1 TRBJ2-1 TRBV11-3 CASSLGSGQGRGEQFF TGTGCCAGCAGCTTAGGGTCCGGACAGGGTAGAGGTGAGCAGTTCTTC
many TRBD1 TRBJ2-4 TRBV28 CASSFGTGGNIQYF TGTGCCAGCAGTTTTGGGACAGGGGGAAACATTCAGTACTTC
many TRBD2 TRBJ2-3 TRBV7-2 CASSPRSGRASDTQYF TGTGCCAGCAGCCCCCGGAGCGGGAGGGCCAGTGATACGCAGTATTTT
many NA TRBJ2-1 TRBV4-3 CASSQDQGSYNEQFF TGCGCCAGCAGCCAAGATCAGGGATCTTACAATGAGCAGTTCTTC
many NA TRBJ2-7 TRBV5-4 CASSLDLAFYEQYF TGTGCCAGCAGCTTGGACCTAGCTTTCTACGAGCAGTACTTC
many TRBD2 TRBJ2-3 TRBV7-7 CASSSGSGDTQYF TGTGCCAGCAGTAGCGGGAGTGGTGATACGCAGTATTTT
many TRBD1 TRBJ2-7 TRBV9 CASSPGQSYEQYF TGTGCCAGCAGCCCGGGACAGTCCTACGAGCAGTACTTC
few TRBD2 TRBJ2-3 TRBV9 CASSVEIAGVTDTQYF TGTGCCAGCAGCGTAGAGATAGCGGGAGTCACAGATACGCAGTATTTT
many NA TRBJ2-7 TRBV12-3/TRBV12-4 CASSPRASPGNEQYF TGTGCCAGCTCGCCCCGGGCCTCACCAGGGAACGAGCAGTACTTC
many NA TRBJ2-2 TRBV6-1 CATGTAGRGTGELFF TGTGCCACCGGGACTGCCGGCCGGGGCACCGGGGAGCTGTTTTTT
many NA TRBJ1-2 TRBV28 CASSSRVYGYTF TGTGCCAGCAGTTCCAGGGTCTATGGCTACACCTTC
few NA TRBJ1-1 TRBV27 CASSFLQGEAFF TGTGCCAGCAGTTTCCTGCAGGGTGAAGCTTTCTTT
many NA TRBJ1-5 TRBV19 CASSIALGSNQPQHF TGTGCCAGTAGTATAGCCCTAGGTAGCAATCAGCCCCAGCATTTT
many NA TRBJ2-1 TRBV6-2/TRBV6-3 CASTPGWFHEQFF TGTGCCAGCACCCCAGGGTGGTTCCATGAGCAGTTCTTC
many TRBD1 TRBJ1-1 TRBV2 CATKVGTGNPGAEAFF TGTGCCACCAAAGTTGGGACAGGGAACCCGGGCGCTGAAGCTTTCTTT
many NA TRBJ1-3 TRBV28 CASRRALSGNTIYF TGTGCCAGCAGGAGGGCCCTCTCTGGAAACACCATATATTTT
many NA TRBJ2-1 TRBV28 CASSFLTRTMNEQFF TGTGCCAGCAGTTTCCTTACTAGAACAATGAATGAGCAGTTCTTC
many TRBD1 TRBJ2-4 TRBV11-2 CASGDRADIQYF TGTGCCAGCGGCGACAGGGCTGACATTCAGTACTTC
few TRBD2 TRBJ2-3 TRBV7-3 CASSLGLAGSSTDTQYF TGTGCCAGCAGCTTAGGACTAGCGGGATCTAGCACAGATACGCAGTATTTT
many NA TRBJ2-1 TRBV11-2 CASSLGSSWDEQFF TGTGCCAGCAGCTTAGGTTCTAGCTGGGATGAGCAGTTCTTC
NA TRBD2 TRBJ2-5 TRBV30 CAWRLAGVETQYF TGTGCCTGGAGGTTGGCGGGAGTGGAGACCCAGTACTTC
many NA TRBJ1-1 TRBV6-4 CASSLFMNTEAFF TGTGCCAGCAGTCTTTTTATGAACACTGAAGCTTTCTTT
many NA TRBJ2-1 TRBV9 CASSALTGSSYNEQFF TGTGCCAGCAGCGCTCTCACAGGGAGCTCCTACAATGAGCAGTTCTTC
many TRBD1 TRBJ2-2 TRBV5-1 CASRTGSNTGELFF TGCGCCAGTAGGACAGGGAGCAACACCGGGGAGCTGTTTTTT
many NA TRBJ2-1 TRBV5-1 CASSLSTRLKTYNEQFF TGCGCCAGCAGCTTGAGTACGCGGCTGAAGACTTACAATGAGCAGTTCTTC
NA NA TRBJ1-3 TRBV9 CASSVEGGREGGNTIYF TGTGCCAGCAGCGTAGAGGGGGGGAGGGAAGGTGGAAACACCATATATTTT
many NA TRBJ2-4 TRBV5-5 CASSYRALAKNIQYF TGTGCCAGCAGCTACAGGGCGCTAGCCAAAAACATTCAGTACTTC
many TRBD2 TRBJ2-7 TRBV2 CAIQESGRGYEQYF TGTGCCATCCAAGAAAGCGGGAGAGGTTACGAGCAGTACTTC
NA TRBD2 TRBJ2-2 TRBV2 CARTPGLANTGELFF TGTGCCAGAACACCGGGACTAGCAAACACCGGGGAGCTGTTTTTT
many NA TRBJ2-7 TRBV12-3/TRBV12-4 CASSSTLFSYEQYF TGTGCCAGCAGTTCGACACTTTTCTCCTACGAGCAGTACTTC
many TRBD1 TRBJ1-1 TRBV10-3 CAIRLTGDGTEAFF TGTGCCATCAGACTAACAGGGGACGGCACTGAAGCTTTCTTT
many TRBD1 TRBJ1-4 TRBV19 CASSDGTGVGEKLFF TGTGCCAGTAGTGACGGGACAGGGGTTGGCGAAAAACTGTTTTTT
NA NA TRBJ1-1 TRBV2 CASSRQLMNTEAFF TGTGCCAGCAGTAGACAGCTCATGAACACTGAAGCTTTCTTT
many TRBD1 TRBJ2-7 TRBV18 CASSPPTTGDGEQYF TGTGCCAGCTCACCACCGACGACAGGGGACGGCGAGCAGTACTTC
few TRBD2 TRBJ2-2 TRBV24-1 CATSDPGLALNTGELFF TGTGCCACCAGTGATCCGGGACTAGCGCTGAACACCGGGGAGCTGTTTTTT
many NA TRBJ1-2 TRBV4-1 CASRDGHTGYTF TGCGCCAGCAGGGATGGACACACCGGCTACACCTTC
many NA TRBJ1-1 TRBV11-2 CASSPRSGVSTEAFF TGTGCCAGCAGCCCCCGTTCAGGGGTTAGCACTGAAGCTTTCTTT